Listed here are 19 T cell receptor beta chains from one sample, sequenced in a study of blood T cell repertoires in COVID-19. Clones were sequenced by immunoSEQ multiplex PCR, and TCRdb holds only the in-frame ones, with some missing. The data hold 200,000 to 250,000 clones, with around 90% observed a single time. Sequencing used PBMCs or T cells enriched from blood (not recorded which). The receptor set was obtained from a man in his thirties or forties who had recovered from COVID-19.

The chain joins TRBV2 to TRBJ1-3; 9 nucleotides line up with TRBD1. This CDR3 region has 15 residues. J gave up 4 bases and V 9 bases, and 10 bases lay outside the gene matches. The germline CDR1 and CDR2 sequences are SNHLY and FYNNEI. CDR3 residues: CASRQGEVSGNTIYF. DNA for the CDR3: TGTGCCAGTAGACAGGGGGAAGTTTCGGGAAACACCATATATTTT. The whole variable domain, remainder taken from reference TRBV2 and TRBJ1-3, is EPEVTQTPSHQVTQMGQEVILRCVPISNHLYFYWYRQILGQKVEFLVSFYNNEISEKSEIFDDQFSVERPDGSNFTLKIRSTKLEDSAMYFCASRQGEVSGNTIYFGEGSWLTVV.

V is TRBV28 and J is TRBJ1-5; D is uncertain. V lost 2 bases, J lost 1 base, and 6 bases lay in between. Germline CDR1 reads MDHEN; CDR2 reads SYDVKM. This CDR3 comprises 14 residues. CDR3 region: CASSLGESNQPQHF. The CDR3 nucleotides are TGTGCCAGCAGTTTAGGGGAGAGCAATCAGCCCCAGCATTTT.

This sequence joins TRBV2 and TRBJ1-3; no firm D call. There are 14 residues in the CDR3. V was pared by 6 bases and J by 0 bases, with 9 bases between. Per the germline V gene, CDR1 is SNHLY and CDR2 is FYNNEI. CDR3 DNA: TGTGCCAGCAGCTCGTCGAGCTCTGGAAACACCATATATTTT. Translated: CASSSSSSGNTIYF.

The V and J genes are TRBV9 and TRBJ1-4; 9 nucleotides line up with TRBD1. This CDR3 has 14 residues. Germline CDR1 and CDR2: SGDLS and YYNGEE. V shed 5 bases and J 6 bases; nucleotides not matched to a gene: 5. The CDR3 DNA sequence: TGTGCCAGCAGTTTAGGGACAGGGTATGAAAAACTGTTTTTT. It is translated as CASSLGTGYEKLFF.

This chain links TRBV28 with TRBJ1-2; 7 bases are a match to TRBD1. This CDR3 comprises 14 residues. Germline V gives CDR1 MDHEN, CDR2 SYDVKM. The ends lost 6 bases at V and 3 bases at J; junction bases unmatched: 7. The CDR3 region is CASSSTGEDYGYTF. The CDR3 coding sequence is TGTGCCAGCAGCAGTACAGGGGAAGACTATGGCTACACCTTC.

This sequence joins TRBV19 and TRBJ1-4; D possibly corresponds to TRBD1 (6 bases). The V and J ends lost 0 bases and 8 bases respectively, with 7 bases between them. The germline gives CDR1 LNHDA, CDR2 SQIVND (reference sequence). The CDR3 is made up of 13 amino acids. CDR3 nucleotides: TGTGCCAGTAGTATAGACGGGACAGAAAAACTGTTTTTT. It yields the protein CASSIDGTEKLFF.

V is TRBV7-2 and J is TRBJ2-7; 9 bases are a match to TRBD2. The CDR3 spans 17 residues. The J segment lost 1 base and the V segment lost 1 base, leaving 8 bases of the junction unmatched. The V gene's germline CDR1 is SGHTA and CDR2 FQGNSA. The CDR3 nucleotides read TGTGCCAGCAGCTTAGTGGCGCGGGCGGGGGGGTCCTACGAGCAGTACTTC. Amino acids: CASSLVARAGGSYEQYF.

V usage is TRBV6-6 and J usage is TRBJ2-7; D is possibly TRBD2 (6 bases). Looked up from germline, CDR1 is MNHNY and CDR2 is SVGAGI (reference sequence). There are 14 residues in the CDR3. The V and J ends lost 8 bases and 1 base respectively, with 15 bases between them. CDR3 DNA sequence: TGTGCCAGCCCGTCTATTGGGGGGTCCTACGAGCAGTACTTC. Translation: CASPSIGGSYEQYF.

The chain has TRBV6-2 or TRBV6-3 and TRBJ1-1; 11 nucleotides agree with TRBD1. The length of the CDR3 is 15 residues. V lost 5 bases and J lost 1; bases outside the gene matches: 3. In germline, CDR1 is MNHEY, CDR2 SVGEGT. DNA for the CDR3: TGTGCCAGCAGTGGACAGGGGGCACCGAACACTGAAGCTTTCTTT. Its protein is CASSGQGAPNTEAFF.

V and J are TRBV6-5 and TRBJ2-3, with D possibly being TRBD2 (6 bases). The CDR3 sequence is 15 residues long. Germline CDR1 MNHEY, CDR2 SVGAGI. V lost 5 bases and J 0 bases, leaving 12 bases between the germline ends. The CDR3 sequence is CASSPRGSSTDTQYF. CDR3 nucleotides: TGTGCCAGCAGTCCACGGGGGTCTAGCACAGATACGCAGTATTTT.

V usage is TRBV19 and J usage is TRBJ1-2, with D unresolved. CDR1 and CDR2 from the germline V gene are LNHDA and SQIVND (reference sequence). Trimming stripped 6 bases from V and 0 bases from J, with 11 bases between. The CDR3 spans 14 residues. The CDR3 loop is CASRSSDSNYGYTF. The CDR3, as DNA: TGTGCCAGTAGAAGCAGCGATTCTAACTATGGCTACACCTTC.

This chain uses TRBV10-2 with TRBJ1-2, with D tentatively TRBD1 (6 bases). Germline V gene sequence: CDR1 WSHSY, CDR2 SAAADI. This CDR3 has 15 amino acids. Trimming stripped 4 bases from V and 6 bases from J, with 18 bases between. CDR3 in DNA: TGCGCCAGCAGTGTGGGAAGGGGTTGGGACAATGGCTACACCTTC. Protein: CASSVGRGWDNGYTF.

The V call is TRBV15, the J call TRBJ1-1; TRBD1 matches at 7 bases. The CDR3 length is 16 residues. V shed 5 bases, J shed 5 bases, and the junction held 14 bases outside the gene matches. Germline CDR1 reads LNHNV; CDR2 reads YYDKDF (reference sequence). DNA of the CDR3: TGTGCCACCAGCCGCCGCGGCCCTACAGGGGCGACTGAAGCTTTCTTT. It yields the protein CATSRRGPTGATEAFF.

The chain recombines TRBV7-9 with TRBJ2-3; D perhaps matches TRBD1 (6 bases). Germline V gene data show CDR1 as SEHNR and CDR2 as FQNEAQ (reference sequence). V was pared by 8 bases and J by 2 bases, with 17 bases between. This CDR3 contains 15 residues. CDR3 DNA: TGTGCCAGCTCCTACCAGGACAGAAACACAGATACGCAGTATTTT. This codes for CASSYQDRNTDTQYF. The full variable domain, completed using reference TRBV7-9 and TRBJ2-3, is DTGVSQNPRHKITKRGQNVTFRCDPISEHNRLYWYRQTLGQGPEFLTYFQNEAQLEKSRLLSDRFSAERPKGSFSTLEIQRTEQGDSAMYLCASSYQDRNTDTQYFGPGTRLTVL.

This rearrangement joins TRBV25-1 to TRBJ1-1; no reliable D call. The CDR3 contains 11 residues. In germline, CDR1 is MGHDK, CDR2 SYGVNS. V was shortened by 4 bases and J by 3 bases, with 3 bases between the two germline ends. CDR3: CASSAYTEAFF. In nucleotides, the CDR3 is TGTGCCAGCAGTGCGTACACTGAAGCTTTCTTT.

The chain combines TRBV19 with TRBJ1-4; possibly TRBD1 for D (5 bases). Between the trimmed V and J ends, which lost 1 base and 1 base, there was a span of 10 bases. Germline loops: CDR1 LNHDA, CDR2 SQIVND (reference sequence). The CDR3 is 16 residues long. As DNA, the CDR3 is TGTGCCAGTAGTATAGTTGGGGCCAGAACTAATGAAAAACTGTTTTTT. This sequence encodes CASSIVGARTNEKLFF.

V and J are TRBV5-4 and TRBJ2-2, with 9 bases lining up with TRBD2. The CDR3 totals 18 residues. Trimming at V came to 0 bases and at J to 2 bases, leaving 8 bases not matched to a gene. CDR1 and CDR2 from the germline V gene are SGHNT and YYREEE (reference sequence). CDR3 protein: CASSLVGLAGINTGELFF. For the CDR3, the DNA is TGTGCCAGCAGCTTGGTAGGGCTAGCGGGGATAAACACCGGGGAGCTGTTTTTT.

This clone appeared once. The CDR3 loop reads CASSEVGGTYNEQFF. The CDR3 DNA reads as TGTGCCAGCAGTGAAGTGGGGGGTACCTACAATGAGCAGTTCTTC. The genes are TRBV2 and TRBJ2-1; D is possibly TRBD2 (6 bases). The V and J ends lost 1 base and 2 bases respectively, with 9 bases between them. This CDR3 has 15 residues. Per the germline V gene, CDR1 is SNHLY and CDR2 is FYNNEI.

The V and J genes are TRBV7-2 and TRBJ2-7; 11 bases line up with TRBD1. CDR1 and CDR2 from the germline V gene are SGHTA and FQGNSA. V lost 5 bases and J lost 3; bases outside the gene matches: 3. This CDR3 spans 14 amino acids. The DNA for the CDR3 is TGTGCCAGCAGCCGCGGGACAGGGGGCTACGAGCAGTACTTC. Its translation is CASSRGTGGYEQYF. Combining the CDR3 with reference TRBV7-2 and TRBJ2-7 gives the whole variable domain GAGVSQSPSNKVTEKGKDVELRCDPISGHTALYWYRQSLGQGLEFLIYFQGNSAPDKSGLPSDRFSAERTGGSVSTLTIQRTQQEDSAVYLCASSRGTGGYEQYFGPGTRLTVT.